Each of the 10 T cell receptor beta chains below was sequenced from the same sample in a study of blood T cell repertoires in COVID-19. Only in-frame clones appear in the TCRdb table, and some are missing; sequencing was by immunoSEQ multiplex PCR. The profile covers 200,000 to 250,000 clones, with around 80% appearing a single time and about 13% taken by the ten largest. Input material: peripheral blood. All receptors come from a human donor in a cohort sampled during active COVID-19.

V is TRBV29-1 and J is TRBJ2-1, with D maybe TRBD2 (7 bases). The CDR3 has 17 amino acids. Germline CDR1 SQVTM, CDR2 ANQGSEA. V lost 4 bases to trimming and J lost 0 bases, with 19 bases between them. The chain's CDR3 is CSVVTGGGTSSYNEQFF. The CDR3 coding sequence is TGCAGCGTTGTAACGGGGGGCGGCACTAGCTCCTACAATGAGCAGTTCTTC.

The chain couples TRBV4-2 to TRBJ2-1; TRBD2 might be the D (6 bases). The CDR3 is made up of 17 amino acids. The ends were cut back, 4 bases at V and 3 bases at J, with 19 bases in the middle. Germline CDR1 and CDR2: LGHNA and YNFKEQ. The CDR3 spells CASSLRGRRDDYNEQFF. Written as DNA, the CDR3 is TGTGCCAGCAGCCTCCGGGGAAGGCGGGATGACTACAATGAGCAGTTCTTC.

As regards this clone: Other DNA sequences in the sample encode the same CDR3. V usage is TRBV24-1 and J usage is TRBJ1-1; D remains ambiguous. CDR1 and CDR2 (germline): KGHDR, SFDVKD. CDR3 length: 13 residues. Trimming pared 4 bases from V and 0 bases from J, leaving 5 bases between. The CDR3 DNA sequence: TGTGCCACCAGTGACCGTGTGAACACTGAAGCTTTCTTT. It is translated as CATSDRVNTEAFF.

This chain connects TRBV19 to TRBJ1-2; D is possibly TRBD1 (5 bases). V lost 5 bases and J lost 4, with 14 bases in between. Germline V gene data show CDR1 as LNHDA and CDR2 as SQIVND (reference sequence). The CDR3 spans 14 residues. The DNA for the CDR3 is TGTGCCAGTAGTCCGGACACCAACCCCTATGGCTACACCTTC. This sequence encodes CASSPDTNPYGYTF.

J is TRBJ2-6 and V is TRBV2, with TRBD1 identical over 8 bases. Germline trimming cut 5 bases from V and 0 bases from J; bases unmatched to any gene: 3. The CDR3 is 16 amino acids. From germline, CDR1 is SNHLY and CDR2 FYNNEI. Here the CDR3 reads CASSQGAHSGANVLTF. The CDR3, as DNA: TGTGCCAGCAGTCAGGGGGCTCACTCTGGGGCCAACGTCCTGACTTTC.

The chain is built from TRBV4-2 and TRBJ1-3, with D uncertain. The ends were cut back, 0 bases at V and 6 bases at J, with 6 bases in the middle. This CDR3 region has 13 residues. Germline V lookup: CDR1 LGHNA, CDR2 YNFKEQ. The CDR3 spells CASSQDLANTIYF. CDR3 DNA: TGTGCCAGCAGCCAAGACCTGGCAAACACCATATATTTT.

This chain joins TRBV28 and TRBJ2-7; 7 bases fit TRBD1. V was clipped by 10 bases and J by 7 bases; unmatched bases: 13. The length of the CDR3 is 13 residues. The germline V gene encodes CDR1 MDHEN and CDR2 SYDVKM. The CDR3 sequence is CATRETGSREQYF. The DNA of the CDR3 is TGTGCCACCCGAGAGACAGGGTCAAGGGAGCAGTACTTC.

This chain links TRBV18 with TRBJ2-5; TRBD2 is a possible D gene (6 bases). The CDR3 extends over 14 amino acids. Germline CDR1 is KGHSH and CDR2 is LQKENI. Trimming stripped 5 bases from V and 5 bases from J, with 15 bases between. CDR3 sequence reads: CASSAAEGWETQYF. The CDR3 DNA follows: TGTGCCAGCTCAGCGGCGGAGGGTTGGGAGACCCAGTACTTC.

The chain links TRBV11-3 to TRBJ2-7; 7 nucleotides match TRBD1. V lost 4 bases to trimming and J lost 12 bases; unmatched junction nucleotides: 9. CDR1 and CDR2 (germline): SGHNT, YENEEA. This CDR3 has 12 residues. The CDR3 is CASSSSDRKVYF. DNA of the CDR3: TGTGCCAGCAGCTCGTCGGACAGGAAGGTGTACTTC. The variable domain in full, completed from reference TRBV11-3 and TRBJ2-7, reads EAGVVQSPRYKIIEKKQPVAFWCNPISGHNTLYWYLQNLGQGPELLIRYENEEAVDDSQLPKDRFSAERLKGVDSTLKIQPAELGDSAVYLCASSSSDRKVYFGPGTRLTVT.

This rearrangement joins TRBV5-4 to TRBJ2-6, with 8 nucleotides matching TRBD2. This CDR3 region has 19 residues. Germline CDR1 is SGHNT and CDR2 is YYREEE (reference sequence). Unmatched junction bases numbered 8, after V lost 0 bases and J lost 0 bases. CDR3: CASSLGGAAGGSGANVLTF. The CDR3 DNA follows: TGTGCCAGCAGCTTGGGCGGTGCTGCGGGGGGCTCTGGGGCCAACGTCCTGACTTTC.